This is a list of T cell receptor beta chains from one sample in a study of cytomegalovirus exposure and HLA in healthy donors. TCRdb's table, derived via immunoSEQ multiplex PCR, lists solely in-frame clones and lacks some. The table has roughly 260,000 clones, around nine tenths seen once. Sequencing was performed on PBMCs. The receptors here all came from a man younger than 35 in good health and CMV-seronegative. CDR3s include the opening cysteine and the closing phenylalanine or tryptophan. D genes are given only for firm matches. Size values are once, few and many counts, or a class for expanded clones, and some rows have none.

TRBJ2-7,TRBV7-9,NA,12,NA,TGTGCCATTCATGGTAATCAGTACGAGCAGTACTTC,CAIHGNQYEQYF
TRBJ2-7,TRBV7-8,once,14,TRBD1,TGTGCCAGCAGCGGGGACAGGGGAATCTACGAGCAGTACTTC,CASSGDRGIYEQYF
TRBJ2-1,TRBV9,NA,15,TRBD2,TGTGCCAGCAGCGTTAGCGGGAGTGTGTACAATGAGCAGTTCTTC,CASSVSGSVYNEQFF
TRBJ1-4,TRBV7-8,NA,15,NA,TGTGCCAGCAGCTTGCAGATTGCAACTAATGAAAAACTGTTTTTT,CASSLQIATNEKLFF
TRBJ2-3,TRBV29-1,NA,12,NA,TGCAGCGTTGTTCATAGCACAGATACGCAGTATTTT,CSVVHSTDTQYF
TRBJ2-7,TRBV11-2,NA,18,TRBD2,TGTGCCAGCAGCCTCGGGACTAGCGGGGGCCGGAGCTCCTACGAGCAGTACTTC,CASSLGTSGGRSSYEQYF
TRBJ2-3,TRBV18,NA,17,NA,TGTGCCAGCTCACCCCTCCGAGGGGGTACTAGCACAGATACGCAGTATTTT,CASSPLRGGTSTDTQYF
TRBJ1-5,TRBV27,NA,15,NA,TGTGCCAGCAGTCTGGGGAGAGAGGGCAATCAGCCCCAGCATTTT,CASSLGREGNQPQHF
TRBJ2-7,TRBV28,once,15,NA,TGTGCCAGCAGTTTGAGGGGGTCCCGAAACTACGAGCAGTACTTC,CASSLRGSRNYEQYF
TRBJ2-5,TRBV6-1,NA,14,TRBD2,TGTGCCAGCAGTGCGAGCGGGAGGTTGGAGACCCAGTACTTC,CASSASGRLETQYF
TRBJ2-1,TRBV2,NA,14,NA,TGTGCCAGCAGTGGCGGCGGGACGGACAATGAGCAGTTCTTC,CASSGGGTDNEQFF
TRBJ1-5,TRBV6-6,once,14,NA,TGTGCCAGCATCGAACAGGGTAGCAATCAGCCCCAGCATTTT,CASIEQGSNQPQHF
TRBJ1-4,TRBV7-2,NA,16,NA,TGTGCCAGCAGCTTAGGATGGGGGACTGCCGGTGTAAAACTGTTTTTT,CASSLGWGTAGVKLFF
TRBJ1-5,TRBV30,few,12,NA,TGTGCCTGGAGTGTAATAGATCGGCCCCAGCATTTT,CAWSVIDRPQHF
TRBJ2-3,TRBV7-2,once,15,NA,TGTGCCAGCAGCTTAGCACAGGGAAGCACAGATACGCAGTATTTT,CASSLAQGSTDTQYF
TRBJ2-2,TRBV25-1,NA,15,TRBD2,TGTGCCAGCAGTGAGCCCAGCGGGGGGATCGGCGAGCTGTTTTTT,CASSEPSGGIGELFF
TRBJ1-2,TRBV7-2,NA,15,TRBD1,TGTGCCAGCAGCTTAGTGCCCCGGGGGACAGATGGCTACACCTTC,CASSLVPRGTDGYTF
TRBJ2-3,TRBV18,NA,16,NA,TGTGCCAGCTCACCGGGGGCGGGAGAATCCCCAGATACGCAGTATTTT,CASSPGAGESPDTQYF
TRBJ1-5,TRBV6-6,NA,16,TRBD1,TGTGCCAGCAGTTACTCGGACAGGGGCACCGGTCAGCCCCAGCATTTT,CASSYSDRGTGQPQHF
TRBJ1-4,TRBV6-6,NA,13,TRBD1,TGTGCCAGCACAGACAGGGTGGACGAAAAACTGTTTTTT,CASTDRVDEKLFF
TRBJ2-1,TRBV5-1,NA,13,TRBD2,TGCGCCAGCAGGGAGCGGGGGGGCTTTGAGCAGTTCTTC,CASRERGGFEQFF
TRBJ2-7,TRBV9,NA,15,TRBD2,TGTGCCAGCAGCGTCGGAGTAAGCGGGGGCTACGAGCAGTACTTC,CASSVGVSGGYEQYF
TRBJ1-6,TRBV5-1,NA,16,TRBD1,TGCGCCAGCAGCAACAGAATCGGACAGGGGATTTCACCCCTCCACTTT,CASSNRIGQGISPLHF
TRBJ2-7,TRBV6-4,NA,16,TRBD1,TGTGCCAGCAGTGACTCTGTGGACAGGGGGCTCTACGAGCAGTACTTC,CASSDSVDRGLYEQYF
TRBJ1-2,TRBV5-6,NA,11,NA,TGTGCCAGCAGTTCCGGCGGCGGCTACACCTTC,CASSSGGGYTF
TRBJ2-1,TRBV5-1,NA,15,NA,NA,CASSTSGGTYNEQFF
TRBJ2-5,TRBV5-1,NA,14,NA,TGCGCCAGCAGCTTCGGTCGGGGGTGGGAGACCCAGTACTTC,CASSFGRGWETQYF
TRBJ2-1,TRBV29-1,NA,14,TRBD2,TGCAGCGTTGAGCTAGCGGGAGAGTCGGATGAGCAGTTCTTC,CSVELAGESDEQFF
TRBJ1-3,TRBV2,NA,15,NA,TGTGCCAGCACCGTAAGAGGGGGCTCTGGAAACACCATATATTTT,CASTVRGGSGNTIYF
TRBJ2-5,TRBV11-2,NA,15,NA,TGTGCCAGCAGCTTCGGAGCGGGTACAAAAGAGACCCAGTACTTC,CASSFGAGTKETQYF
TRBJ1-5,TRBV7-9,NA,16,NA,TGTGCCAGCAGCTTACCAGGCAGGGTGGAAGGTCAGCCCCAGCATTTT,CASSLPGRVEGQPQHF
TRBJ1-5,TRBV5-1,once,13,NA,TGCGCCAGCAGCTTGGCAGGTGGACAGCCCCAGCATTTT,CASSLAGGQPQHF
TRBJ1-2,TRBV7-9,NA,14,NA,TGTGCCAGCAGCGAAATCGGCAGGGTAGATGGCTACACCTTC,CASSEIGRVDGYTF
TRBJ2-1,TRBV6-5,NA,16,TRBD2,TGTGCCAGCAGTTACGCTAGCGGGGAACCTAGGGGGGGGCAGTTCTTC,CASSYASGEPRGGQFF
TRBJ1-5,TRBV5-1,NA,13,NA,TGCGCCAGCAGCTTGGCCCCGGAGCAGCCCCAGCATTTT,CASSLAPEQPQHF
TRBJ1-2,TRBV4-3,few,13,TRBD1,TGCGCCAGCAGTCAAGGACAGGGCTATGGCTACACCTTC,CASSQGQGYGYTF
TRBJ2-7,TRBV7-2,NA,14,NA,TGTGCCAGCAGCTTGGGGCAGGGGATCTACGAGCAGTACTTC,CASSLGQGIYEQYF
TRBJ1-2,TRBV6-6,NA,13,NA,TGTGCCAGCGAGGGCACAGGGCAATATGGCTACACCTTC,CASEGTGQYGYTF
TRBJ2-5,TRBV6-5,NA,15,TRBD2,TGTGCCAGCAGTTACTCAGAAGTTACGGGAGGGACCCAGTACTTC,CASSYSEVTGGTQYF
TRBJ1-6,TRBV4-1,NA,13,NA,TGCGCCAGCAGCCAAGGATCGCTATCACCCCTCCACTTT,CASSQGSLSPLHF